The 14 T cell receptor beta chains in this list originate from one sample, sequenced in a study of circulating tumor DNA in untreated peripheral T-cell lymphoma (dated by TCRdb to the early 2020s). Receptor libraries were prepared by the immunoSEQ multiplex PCR assay. In TCRdb, the immuneACCESS table is reduced to in-frame sequences with V and J assigned. These tables do not hold every clone; where another copy was compared, an unresolved V gene accounts for under half, and the others remain unexplained. Here the sample has some 7,300 clones; approximately 72% occur a single time. The ten largest clones take up approximately 17% of the sample. Sequencing was done on a sample of tumor tissue. These receptor sequences come from a human donor with peripheral T-cell lymphoma.

This clone has a handful of counts. The chain's CDR3 is CASSSREFDTGELFF. In nucleotides, the CDR3 is TGTGCCAGCAGTAGTCGGGAGTTCGACACCGGGGAGCTGTTTTTT. The chain joins TRBV28 to TRBJ2-2; tentative D call: TRBD2 (6 bases). Trimming cost V 5 bases and J 3 bases, with 13 bases left between them. Germline V CDR1 and CDR2: MDHEN, SYDVKM. This CDR3 region has 15 residues.

The V and J genes are TRBV18 and TRBJ2-3, with 8 bases matching TRBD2. V trimming: 3 bases; J trimming: 4 bases; junction bases outside the gene matches: 3. CDR3 length: 14 residues. The V gene's germline CDR1 is KGHSH and CDR2 LQKENI. CDR3 nucleotide sequence: TGTGCCAGCTCACCCGGAGCGGGAGCAGATACGCAGTATTTT. Its protein product is CASSPGAGADTQYF.

The chain recombines TRBV5-1 with TRBJ2-3; D unresolved. The V gene's germline CDR1 is SGHRS and CDR2 YFSETQ. The V end lost 4 bases, the J end lost 0 bases, and 12 bases lay between the germline ends. CDR3 size: 15 residues. The CDR3 spells CASSPQGVSTDTQYF. The CDR3 bases are TGCGCCAGCAGCCCCCAAGGAGTTAGCACAGATACGCAGTATTTT.

The V call is TRBV11-3, the J call TRBJ2-7, with D possibly matching TRBD2 (6 bases). The CDR3 contains 14 residues. In germline, CDR1 is SGHNT, CDR2 YENEEA. V was pared by 6 bases and J by 6 bases, with 18 bases between. The CDR3 DNA follows: TGTGCCAGCAGTAAAGCGGGTCCTACTACCGAGCAGTACTTC. Protein: CASSKAGPTTEQYF.

The V call is TRBV15, the J call TRBJ2-3; no reliable D call. Trimming stripped 3 bases from V and 0 bases from J, with 13 bases between. Per germline, CDR1 LNHNV and CDR2 YYDKDF (reference sequence). The CDR3 loop spans 16 amino acids. The CDR3 DNA is TGTGCCACCAGCAGGGATCCCCCCCCAAGCACAGATACGCAGTATTTT. This sequence encodes CATSRDPPPSTDTQYF.

The CDR3 DNA is TGCAGCGTCAGACAGAACTCCTACGAGCAGTACTTC. Residues: CSVRQNSYEQYF. The chain combines TRBV29-1 with TRBJ2-7; possibly TRBD1 for D (5 bases). This CDR3 region has 12 residues. V was shortened by 6 bases and J by 0 bases, with 9 bases between the two germline ends. CDR1 and CDR2 from the germline V gene are SQVTM and ANQGSEA.

The genes are TRBV6-4 and TRBJ1-5; tentatively, D is TRBD1 (5 bases). CDR1 and CDR2 (germline): MRHNA, SNTAGT. Trimming took off 5 bases at V and 4 bases at J, with 15 bases between the two ends. The CDR3 runs 15 residues. CDR3 in DNA: TGTGCCAGCAGTCCTACTGGCAGGGATAATCAGCCCCAGCATTTT. This encodes CASSPTGRDNQPQHF.

The chain carries TRBV7-5 and TRBJ1-1; TRBD1, the table's D call, was not compared with the DNA. TRBV7-5 is listed as a pseudogene. The CDR3 length is 17 residues. CDR3 amino acids: CASSSPGQAPLNTEAFF. CDR3 DNA: TGTGCCAGCAGCTCCCCCGGACAGGCGCCATTGAACACTGAAGCTTTCTTT.

J is TRBJ2-1 and V is TRBV6-9, with 8 bases aligning to TRBD2. This CDR3 region has 16 residues. With V trimmed by 5 bases and J by 3 bases, 9 bases remained unmatched. CDR1 is MNHGY, CDR2 SVAAGI, per germline. CDR3 amino acids: CASSDQLSGGYNEQFF. CDR3 nucleotide sequence: TGTGCCAGCAGTGACCAATTAAGCGGGGGCTACAATGAGCAGTTCTTC.

The chain joins TRBV6-8 to TRBJ2-1, with TRBD1 matching 9 bases. J gave up 8 bases and V 5 bases, and 7 bases lay outside the gene matches. Germline assignment: CDR1 MNHGY and CDR2 SAAAGT. The CDR3 totals 14 residues. The chain's CDR3 is CASSLGQGGDEQFF. Written as DNA, the CDR3 is TGTGCCAGCAGTCTGGGACAGGGTGGGGATGAGCAGTTCTTC.

This chain links TRBV28 with TRBJ2-2, with D perhaps TRBD1 (5 bases). The CDR3 has 16 residues. Germline V gene lookup returns CDR1 MDHEN and CDR2 SYDVKM. Trimming removed 10 bases from V and 1 base from J, with 19 bases in between. CDR3 nucleotide sequence: TGTGCCATTCCAACGGGCCAGGGTTTGAACACCGGGGAGCTGTTTTTT. The encoded protein is CAIPTGQGLNTGELFF.

Written as DNA, the CDR3 is TGTGCCAGCAGTGAGGACTTAACTAGCGGTAATGAGCAGTTCTTC. This encodes CASSEDLTSGNEQFF. V usage is TRBV2 and J usage is TRBJ2-1, with 8 bases aligning to TRBD2. There are 15 residues in the CDR3. The V and J ends lost 3 bases and 7 bases, in that order; junction bases with no gene match: 8. Germline V gives CDR1 SNHLY, CDR2 FYNNEI.

The chain couples TRBV6-1 to TRBJ2-1; 9 nucleotides line up with TRBD2. The CDR3 loop spans 16 amino acids. V lost 1 base, J lost 7 bases, and 8 bases stayed unmatched. Looked up from germline, CDR1 is MNHNS and CDR2 is SASEGT. In DNA, the CDR3 is TGTGCCAGCAGTGAAGTTAGGGGACTAGCTCGGAATGAGCAGTTCTTC. It translates to CASSEVRGLARNEQFF.

This clone was seen once. The chain uses TRBV6-8 and TRBJ2-7; D not resolved. CDR1 MNHGY and CDR2 SAAAGT come from the germline V gene. The CDR3 is made up of 12 amino acids. With 8 bases removed from V and 4 bases from J, the gap between germline ends came to 12 bases. The CDR3, as DNA: TGTGCCAGCTCCCAGACGAGTTACGAGCAGTACTTC. Encoded protein: CASSQTSYEQYF.